This T cell receptor (beta chain) stems from a study of cytomegalovirus exposure and HLA in healthy donors. On the study more broadly: In a later analysis, it was reported that the roughly 120 validation repertoires had been produced on the same platform as the roughly 650 repertoires belonging to the first cohort. Broader study findings: Across donors, most TCRs were seen rarely, yet some public ones were widespread.

Sequencing used immunoSEQ multiplex PCR; TCRdb keeps in-frame clones, though not all of them. The profile covers under 75,000 clones, with around 95% appearing a single time and over 6.5% taken by the ten largest. As regards this clone: The antigen is not known.

From the 120-subject validation cohort, which was separate from the approximately 670-subject first cohort, the donors were drawn. This CDR3 contains 17 residues. The germline V gene encodes CDR1 LGHNA and CDR2 YNFKEQ. J lost 6 bases, V lost 2 bases, and 12 bases had no gene match. The chain combines TRBV4-2 with TRBJ2-2; 7 bases line up with TRBD1. The sequenced sample was PBMCs. This TCR derives from a young woman in good health and CMV-seropositive. Written as DNA, the CDR3 is TGTGCCAGCAGCCAATATAGCCGGGACAGTTCTGCCGGGGAGCTGTTTTTT. This codes for CASSQYSRDSSAGELFF.